Here is one T cell receptor (beta chain) with its context. What it binds is unknown. CD8 memory fractions consisted of CD45RO+ and CCR7-negative CD45RA+ TemRA cells together. The data originate from a study of shared clonotypes between healthy human individuals. How the authors handled the data: Filtering differed because ImmunoSEQ produced junction-only sequences that carried no quality scores. This table comes from immunoSEQ multiplex PCR, and its TCRdb copy is limited to in-frame clones, with some not included. V and J calls and clone size come straight from that table; D and trimming were deduced from the DNA. The sample carries roughly 660,000 clones, around 91% recorded once. V dropped 0 bases and J dropped 1 base, with 8 bases sitting between them. Germline CDR1 is SGHNT and CDR2 is YYREEE (reference sequence). This CDR3 spans 14 amino acids. Study outcomes and limitations: Richness estimates generally favored naive over memory subsets. What limited the represented genetic and exposure-history diversity was the small number of donors.

Sequencing input: memory CD8+ T cells from PBMCs. Described subset: CD45RO+ cells pooled with CCR7-negative TemRA cells. This receptor was obtained from a man aged 18 to 29 in good health. Some clones in this sample may be carry-over from other donors' samples. V gene TRBV5-4 combines with J gene TRBJ2-7, with D possibly called TRBD1 or TRBD2 (6 bases each). The CDR3 here is CASSLGRGSYEQYF. In DNA, the CDR3 is TGTGCCAGCAGCTTGGGGAGGGGGTCCTACGAGCAGTACTTC.